Below, one T cell receptor (beta chain) is given with its context. This record comes from a study of blood T cell repertoires in COVID-19. Study-level information: Sites in the United States, Italy and Spain provided acute and convalescent COVID-19 samples. T cells, B-cell-depleted T cells, or PBMCs supplied cDNA or gDNA.

Trimming took 4 bases from V and 1 from J; bases not matched to a gene: 10. Germline V gene data show CDR1 as MNHEY and CDR2 as SVGEGT. CDR3 length: 18 amino acids. Original analysis: For nucleated cells, counts were estimated from reference gene primer amplification. Using immunoSEQ multiplex PCR, the repertoire was profiled, and TCRdb retains in-frame clones only, with some absent. V and J calls and clone size are copied from that table; D and trimming were computed from the DNA. Here the sample spans about 74,000 clones, approximately 91% being singletons. This chain uses TRBV6-2 or TRBV6-3 with TRBJ2-3, with 11 bases identical to TRBD2. Material for sequencing was peripheral blood. The clonotype originates from a man between 65 and 80 years old with active or convalescent COVID-19. As DNA, the CDR3 is TGTGCCAGCAGTTCCAAAAGACTAGCGGGACGACGCACAGATACGCAGTATTTT. Translating gives CASSSKRLAGRRTDTQYF.